The clone carrying this T cell receptor beta chain was detected a few times. No antigen is known for it. The sample is drawn from a study of type 1 regulatory T cells. TCRdb independently ran MiXCR on the reads; one entry per CDR3 protein. The sample includes tens of thousands of distinct CDR3 sequences, less than 15% of them seen just once. The specimen was cultured non-Tr1 T cells, either the whole culture or a sorted T cell fraction (not recorded which). This receptor was obtained from a human donor in good health.

The CDR3 loop is CATSDGSSYEQYF. CDR3 in DNA: TGTGCCACCAGTGATGGGAGCTCCTACGAGCAGTACTTC. The rearrangement uses TRBV24-1 and TRBJ2-7; weak D call: TRBD2 (5 bases). With 3 bases removed from V and 0 bases from J, the gap between germline ends came to 5 bases. The CDR3 length is 13 residues. From germline, CDR1 is KGHDR and CDR2 SFDVKD.